This TCR beta chain comes out of a study of OX40 agonist ivuxolimab in advanced cancers. Study at large: Mean age approximately 59 years, range about 20 to 79; about 81% male. General study findings and limits: Normalized expansion of T-cell clones was also low for some nonresponders. Averaging showed that CD8+ T cells had more expanded clones than CD4+ did.

On this clone itself: Its specificity is unknown.

Germline V CDR1 and CDR2: SNHLY, FYNNEI. This CDR3 region has 12 residues. V lost 8 bases and J lost 7, with 14 bases in between. TCRdb's copy holds only in-frame clones and misses some; the assay was immunoSEQ multiplex PCR. The repertoire consists of 25,000 to 35,000 clones, with about 80% occurring once and the leading ten covering around 25%. Anyone with autoimmune disease history or systemic immunosuppression was excluded. The rearrangement links TRBV2 to TRBJ1-1; unclear D gene. This TCR was sampled from an adult with an advanced solid tumor such as melanoma, head and neck, liver or kidney cancer. The sample consisted of CD4+ or CD8+ T cells sorted from blood, taken in a trial of the OX40 agonist ivuxolimab. CDR3 amino acids: CASGHGTGEAFF. As DNA, the CDR3 is TGTGCCAGCGGGCACGGCACGGGTGAAGCTTTCTTT.